The subject of this entry is one TCR beta chain. This receptor's antigen is unknown. No qualities accompany the bases; no much larger clone lies one base away. CDR1 and CDR2 are drawn from the germline V gene (reference sequence): LGHDT, YNNKEL. V lost 4 bases and J lost 2 bases; the stretch between them is 17 bases long. Measured from the cysteine to the phenylalanine, the CDR3 is 16 residues long. CDR3 DNA is the only sequence kept; it has 48 bases, read in frame from the first base. Whole blood was collected in K2EDTA tubes by collaborating institutions according to the institutions' own protocols. Collaborator samples were shipped for TCRbeta analysis as frozen whole blood, isolated PBMCs, or DNA extracted from either sample type. The sample comes from a study of blood T cell repertoires in COVID-19 (dated by TCRdb to the early 2020s). Describing the broader study: Samples covering the acute and convalescent phases of COVID-19 were provided by collaborators in the United States, Italy and Spain. The material from the prospective study consisted of cDNA or gDNA derived from T cells, B-cell-depleted T cells, or PBMCs. Subjects who had been exposed to COVID-19, were actively infected with it, or had recovered from it provided the deeply sampled blood TCRbeta repertoires that made up the dataset. A freely available public database, intended as a resource for researchers studying the immune response to SARS-CoV-2, is where the repertoires were released. The samples were drawn from the first 160 participants of the ongoing ImmuneRACE study and from over a thousand subjects provided by 6 global collaborators. The sample metadata nearly always contained a de-identified subject ID, COVID-19 status, age in years and sex. Where HLA class I and class II types were available, the types were taken from metadata supplied by the sample provider, not from assay-based typing.

The immunoSEQ Assay, a bias-controlled multiplex PCR, was used to amplify TCRbeta CDR3 regions from genomic DNA. The source study handled its data this way. Within the assay, amplification of reference gene primers was used to estimate how many nucleated cells each sample contained. To quantify the absolute abundance of each unique TCRbeta CDR3 rearrangement, sequence reads were collapsed and filtered. For each sample, productive Simpson clonality was calculated as the square root of Simpson's diversity index across productive rearrangements. The table comes from immuneACCESS by way of TCRdb, which keeps in-frame sequences with V and J called. Part of the clones is missing from these tables; in studies checked, under half for an unresolved V gene and the rest for unknown reasons. V, J and clone size derive from that table, while D and trimming were established from the DNA sequence. The sample table shows 99,000 or so clones, and roughly four fifths are seen once. The top ten clones comprise 4.5% to 5.5% of the sample.

Study-wide conclusions, independent of this receptor: The amount of clinical and demographic metadata varied by source and participant and was provided uncurated.

The clonotype was recovered from a man aged 55 to 70 with acute or convalescent COVID-19. The chain is assembled from TRBV3-1 (or the pseudogene TRBV3-2) and TRBJ1-1; the best D guess is TRBD1, with 6 bases matching. The sample was peripheral blood. The DNA is TGTGCCAGCAGCCCCGTACAGGGTCAGCGAAACACTGAAGCTTTCTTT. Its protein product is CASSPVQGQRNTEAFF.